This TCR beta chain derives from a study of vaccination and CD4 T cells after COVID-19. Treatment: 10-day PBMC culture with coronavirus spike peptide pools or control peptides (ViraFEST assay). With regard to this clonotype: Antigen specificity is unknown.

The ends lost 7 bases at V and 3 bases at J; junction bases unmatched: 8. CDR1 is MDHEN and CDR2 is SYDVKM in the germline V gene. This CDR3 spans 14 amino acids. CD4+ T cells that had been cultured provided DNA sequenced with the Oncomine TCR Beta short-read assay. TCRdb reprocessed the PCR reads via MiXCR and lists one record per CDR3 protein. The sample yields approximately 9,700 distinct CDR3 sequences, 30% seen once. The sequence was obtained from a human donor who had recovered from COVID-19. This specimen consisted of CD4+ T cells from blood, cultured in vitro, obtained after SARS-CoV-2 vaccination. This chain uses TRBV28 with TRBJ1-1, with TRBD1 identical over 7 bases. The CDR3 DNA reads TGTGCCAGCAACCAAGACAGGGTGGACACTGAAGCTTTCTTT. As protein: CASNQDRVDTEAFF.